Described below is a single T cell receptor (beta chain) sequence and its context. What it binds is not known. This table comes from immunoSEQ multiplex PCR, and its TCRdb copy is limited to in-frame clones, with some not included. The sample carries fewer than 500,000 clones, about 93% recorded once. The data are from a study of Ad26.COV2.S vaccination and SARS-CoV-2 variants. The treatment is: some 20 received Ad26.COV2.S at low or high dose, single or two shots; about 5 received placebo; per-sample allocation not given. Collection of samples fell on day 63 after the first vaccine or placebo injection. General study results and limits: Substantial post-vaccination breadth of spike-specific CD8+ and CD4+ T cell responses was reported.

The length of the CDR3 is 14 residues. V was trimmed by 3 bases and J by 0 bases, leaving 9 bases between them. Germline CDR1 and CDR2: MDHEN and SYDVKM. The clonotype originates from a person between 18 and 65 years old who received the Ad26.COV2.S COVID-19 vaccine or a placebo. The chain has TRBV28 and TRBJ2-7; tentatively, D is TRBD1 (6 bases). Source: peripheral blood, taken in a trial of Ad26.COV2.S vaccine versus placebo. The CDR3 DNA is TGTGCCAGCAGTTTTCAGGGGAGCTCCTACGAGCAGTACTTC. Encoded protein: CASSFQGSSYEQYF.